The source of this T cell receptor (beta chain) is a study of T-cell reconstitution after alpha-beta-depleted transplantation in children. Overall study findings and caveats: Several hundred expanded graft clones reportedly supplied alpha-beta T cells about two months after transplant.

Unique molecular identifiers featured in how the TCRbeta library was prepared. Each CDR3 protein gets one entry after TCRdb re-called the PCR reads with MiXCR. The sample carries 700,000 or so distinct CDR3 sequences, about an eighth recorded once. The CDR3 runs to 14 residues. Germline lookup yields CDR1 MNHNS and CDR2 SASEGT. J gave up 2 bases and V 6 bases, and 7 bases lay outside the gene matches. This clonotype came up a few times. Its specificity is not known. V usage is TRBV6-1 and J usage is TRBJ2-7, with 7 bases matching TRBD2. The sample was PBMCs, taken before TCRalphabeta/CD19-depleted stem cell transplant. The sequence was collected from a girl aged 2 to 10 with congenital amegakaryocytic thrombocytopenia, due to receive a stem cell transplant. The DNA for the CDR3 is TGTGCCAGCAGCCGTAGCGGGTGGCCCTACGAGCAGTACTTC. Its protein product is CASSRSGWPYEQYF.